These 15 T cell receptor beta chains originate from one sample sequenced in a study of OX40 agonist ivuxolimab in advanced cancers. Sequencing used immunoSEQ multiplex PCR; TCRdb keeps in-frame clones, though not all of them. The data contain some 76,000 clones, 92% of them seen just once; the ten biggest clones take up about 8.3%. Sequencing used CD4+ or CD8+ T cells sorted from blood, obtained in a trial of the OX40 agonist ivuxolimab. The receptors here all came from an adult with an advanced solid tumor such as melanoma, head and neck, liver or kidney cancer.

This rearrangement joins TRBV30 to TRBJ2-7, with 7 bases lining up with TRBD2. Germline loops: CDR1 GTSNPN, CDR2 SVGIG (reference sequence). The CDR3 consists of 15 residues. Trimming took 0 bases from V and 4 from J; bases not matched to a gene: 9. CDR3 in amino acids: CAWSVLPVGGYEQYF. The CDR3 nucleotides are TGTGCCTGGAGTGTATTACCCGTGGGGGGGTACGAGCAGTACTTC.

The rearrangement uses TRBV6-4 and TRBJ2-6; 11 bases align to TRBD2. The germline V gene encodes CDR1 MRHNA and CDR2 SNTAGT. This CDR3 is built from 16 residues. V lost 5 bases to trimming and J lost 2 bases; unmatched junction nucleotides: 2. CDR3 amino acids: CASSISGGAGANVLTF. The CDR3 nucleotides are TGTGCCAGCAGTATTAGCGGGGGGGCTGGGGCCAACGTCCTGACTTTC.

As regards this clone: The junction does not match germline at one end; this may be a read error. The J gene is TRBJ1-6, the V gene TRBV7-2; 9 bases agree with TRBD1. The germline CDR1 and CDR2 sequences are SGHTA and FQGNSA. This CDR3 contains 18 residues. The CDR3 spells CASSLARGQGRDNSPLHF. The CDR3 region has the DNA TGTGCCAGCAGCCTAGCCAGGGGACAGGGTAGAGATAATTCACCCCTCCACTTT.

The chain recombines TRBV6-5 with TRBJ2-1; D is unclear. V was shortened by 5 bases and J by 7 bases, with 18 bases between the two germline ends. This CDR3 is built from 15 residues. Germline V CDR1 and CDR2: MNHEY, SVGAGI. The chain's CDR3 is CASSPLAVSGNEQFF. The CDR3 DNA reads TGTGCCAGCAGTCCTCTTGCGGTTTCTGGTAATGAGCAGTTCTTC.

The rearrangement links TRBV7-6 to TRBJ2-7, with 8 bases fitting TRBD1. This CDR3 has 15 amino acids. The V gene end was trimmed by 5 bases and the J gene end by 2 bases; junction bases not matched to a gene: 8. Germline V gene data show CDR1 as SGHVS and CDR2 as FNYEAQ. CDR3 sequence reads: CASSPRQGRTYEQYF. In DNA, the CDR3 is TGTGCCAGCAGCCCCAGACAGGGGAGGACCTACGAGCAGTACTTC.

V gene TRBV4-1 combines with J gene TRBJ2-5, with D perhaps matching TRBD2 (5 bases). The ends were cut back, 1 base at V and 4 bases at J, with 13 bases in the middle. This CDR3 contains 15 residues. CDR1 and CDR2 (germline): MGHRA, YSYEKL. CDR3: CASSQAASGLETQYF. CDR3 nucleotides: TGCGCCAGCAGCCAAGCAGCCAGCGGCCTAGAGACCCAGTACTTC.

In this sample, this clone turned up a few times. The junction shows a germline mismatch at one end, possibly a read error. This chain uses TRBV27 with TRBJ1-6; weak D call: TRBD1 (5 bases). The length of the CDR3 is 13 residues. CDR1 is MNHEY, CDR2 SMNVEV, per germline (reference sequence). The CDR3 reads CASGLGVIAPLHF. DNA of the CDR3: TGTGCCAGCGGTTTGGGGGTCATCGCACCCCTCCACTTT.

This clone was recorded once. V is TRBV16 and J is TRBJ1-2; weak D call: TRBD1 (5 bases). CDR1 is KGHSY, CDR2 FQNENV, per germline. Trimming took 0 bases from V and 5 from J, leaving 10 bases between them. The CDR3 is 14 residues long. The CDR3 sequence: CASSQSGPGYGYTF. In DNA form, the CDR3 reads TGTGCCAGCAGCCAATCGGGACCCGGTTATGGCTACACCTTC.

This clone has just a few counts. This CDR3 is also generated by other DNA sequences in the sample. This chain uses TRBV4-3 with TRBJ1-1; D not certain. In germline, CDR1 is LGHNA, CDR2 YSLEER. The CDR3 has 10 amino acids. Trimming removed 5 bases from V and 4 bases from J, with 2 bases in between. CDR3 in DNA: TGCGCCAGCAGCGGCACTGAAGCTTTCTTT. Its translation is CASSGTEAFF.

CDR3: CASSRTSGYRTDTQYF. CDR3 nucleotides: TGTGCCAGCAGCAGGACTAGCGGGTACCGCACAGATACGCAGTATTTT. The rearrangement uses TRBV7-7 and TRBJ2-3, with 11 bases matching TRBD2. CDR1 SSHAT and CDR2 FNYEAQ come from the germline V gene (reference sequence). Trimming cost V 5 bases and J 1 base; bases outside gene matches: 5. This CDR3 comprises 16 residues.

The chain recombines TRBV7-2 with TRBJ2-5, with TRBD2 identical over 8 bases. The J call may be wrong; the DNA end is better matched by TRBJ2-7. The germline V gene encodes CDR1 SGHTA and CDR2 FQGNSA. The CDR3 totals 14 residues. CDR3 region: CASSQGLGENEQYF. CDR3 in DNA: TGTGCCAGCAGCCAGGGACTAGGAGAGAACGAGCAGTACTTC.

The chain recombines TRBV7-2 with TRBJ1-6; 7 bases fit TRBD1. Losses at the gene ends were 0 bases for V and 3 bases for J; bases not matched to a gene: 5. This CDR3 contains 17 residues. The germline CDR1 and CDR2 sequences are SGHTA and FQGNSA. The CDR3 protein is CASSLATGTDYNSPLHF. The CDR3 DNA sequence: TGTGCCAGCAGCTTAGCCACCGGGACAGACTATAATTCACCCCTCCACTTT.

The V and J genes are TRBV27 and TRBJ1-2; TRBD1 matches at 8 bases. The CDR3 covers 14 residues. With 4 bases clipped from V and 3 bases from J, the junction kept 4 bases outside the gene matches. CDR1 is MNHEY, CDR2 SMNVEV, per germline (reference sequence). The CDR3 DNA follows: TGTGCCAGCAGTTCTACAGGGGGTGACTATGGCTACACCTTC. This codes for CASSSTGGDYGYTF.

The V call is TRBV19, the J call TRBJ1-2; perhaps TRBD1 as D (5 bases). The V and J ends lost 7 bases and 4 bases respectively, with 16 bases between them. This CDR3 has 14 amino acids. Germline CDR1 and CDR2: LNHDA and SQIVND (reference sequence). CDR3: CASTQTGGVYGYTF. CDR3 in DNA: TGTGCCAGTACCCAGACGGGGGGGGTCTATGGCTACACCTTC.

V usage is TRBV10-3 and J usage is TRBJ1-1, with D possibly matching TRBD1 (5 bases). Trimming stripped 7 bases from V and 11 bases from J, with 14 bases between. CDR1 ENHRY and CDR2 SYGVKD come from the germline V gene. This CDR3 spans 11 amino acids. CDR3 in amino acids: CAIKIDSWAFF. In nucleotides, the CDR3 is TGTGCCATCAAAATAGACAGTTGGGCTTTCTTT.